This record looks at one TCR beta chain sequence and its context. This entry is derived from a study of CXCR3 chemokines and chemotherapy response in bladder cancer. MiXCR was run by TCRdb on the PCR reads, yielding one entry per CDR3 protein. The table shows about 8,100 distinct CDR3 sequences, with around 12% occurring only once. CDR3 length equals 15 residues. Per the germline V gene, CDR1 is SGHTA and CDR2 is FQGTGA. The germline V and J ends were trimmed by 3 bases and 0 bases, with 9 bases remaining between them. The receptor's source is a human donor with bladder cancer that responded to neoadjuvant chemotherapy. This chain connects TRBV7-3 to TRBJ2-1; D is perhaps TRBD1 (5 bases). The sample here was taken from a patient whose treatment included neoadjuvant chemotherapy. The CDR3 region has the DNA TGTGCCAGCAGCTTGGACAAGGGCTCCTACAATGAGCAGTTCTTC. Protein sequence: CASSLDKGSYNEQFF.